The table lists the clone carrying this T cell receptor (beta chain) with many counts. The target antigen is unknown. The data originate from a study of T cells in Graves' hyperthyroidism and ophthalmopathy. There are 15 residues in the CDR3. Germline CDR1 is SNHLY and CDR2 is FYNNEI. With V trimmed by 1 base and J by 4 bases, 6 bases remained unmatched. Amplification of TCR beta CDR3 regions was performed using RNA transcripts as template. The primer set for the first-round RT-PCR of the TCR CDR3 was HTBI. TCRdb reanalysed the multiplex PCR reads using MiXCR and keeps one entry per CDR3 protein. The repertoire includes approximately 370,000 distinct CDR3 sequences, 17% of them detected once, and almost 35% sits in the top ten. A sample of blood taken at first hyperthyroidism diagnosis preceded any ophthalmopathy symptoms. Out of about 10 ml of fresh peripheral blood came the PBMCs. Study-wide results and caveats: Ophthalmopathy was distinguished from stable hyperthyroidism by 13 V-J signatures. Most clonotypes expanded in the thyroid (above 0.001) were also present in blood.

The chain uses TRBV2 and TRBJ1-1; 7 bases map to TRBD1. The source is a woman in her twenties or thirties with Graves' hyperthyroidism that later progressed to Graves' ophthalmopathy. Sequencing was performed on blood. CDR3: CASSEDKGARTEAFF. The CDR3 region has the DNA TGTGCCAGCAGTGAAGACAAGGGGGCGCGCACTGAAGCTTTCTTT.